The sequence of this T cell receptor beta chain was determined in a study of T cell repertoires in cytomegalovirus infection. Overall study: Epitope selection comprised recently identified HLA-C-restricted CMV epitopes and well-studied HLA-B-restricted CMV epitopes. It can be stated that public TCR beta signatures indicated CMV infection as well as a matching HLA type. Broader study findings: It was HLA-C-restricted CMV-specific TCR beta clonotypes that dominated the response ex vivo. Cumulated frequencies of public TCR beta families served to identify carriers of CMV plus the relevant HLA.

As to this clonotype: Its antigen remains unidentified.

TCRdb called the reads again in MiXCR, with one record for every CDR3 protein. Of fewer than 150,000 distinct CDR3 sequences listed, more than 30% are singletons. Trimming took 5 bases from V and 5 from J; bases not matched to a gene: 23. The CDR3 runs 21 residues. Germline CDR1 is MNHEY and CDR2 is SVGEGT. Sequences were derived from CD8+ T cells from cultured PBMCs, sampled from culture after CMV antigen stimulation. V and J are TRBV6-2 or TRBV6-3 and TRBJ2-7, with TRBD2 matching over 14 bases. This TCR was sampled from a human donor in good health (CMV status not recorded). Some clones in this sample may be carry-over from other donors' samples. The CDR3 region has the DNA TGTGCCAGCAGTCCCCTATCCCCAATCGGGACTAGCGGGGGCAAGGTCGACGAGCAGTACTTC. As protein: CASSPLSPIGTSGGKVDEQYF.